Shown below are 21 T cell receptor beta chains from a single sample sequenced in a study of beta chain features in type 1 diabetes. Study-level findings and limits: TCRB CDR3s from Type 1 diabetes patients were moderately but significantly shorter in all four CD4+ subsets.

The antigens of these receptors remain unknown. The isolated RNA, all of it, was reverse transcribed, so expressed TCRB transcripts were what got sequenced. Only in-frame clones appear in the TCRdb table, and some are missing; sequencing was by immunoSEQ multiplex PCR. The table lists a few hundred thousand clones, roughly a quarter of them singletons, with about 0.012% in the top ten. The sample taken for sequencing was naive CD4+ T cells from blood. These receptors all stem from a woman under 40 with type 1 diabetes.

The chain has TRBV19 and TRBJ1-2; a weak D match, TRBD1 (5 bases). Germline-derived CDR1 and CDR2 are LNHDA and SQIVND (reference sequence). There are 12 residues in the CDR3. Trimming cost V 4 bases and J 9 bases, with 12 bases left between them. CDR3 coding DNA: TGTGCCAGTAGTACCCAGGGCCTTAGCTACACCTTC. This translates into CASSTQGLSYTF.

This clone was seen a few times. This chain joins TRBV2 and TRBJ2-3; tentative D call: TRBD2 (5 bases). Trimming took off 3 bases at V and 6 bases at J, with 13 bases between the two ends. Germline V gene data show CDR1 as SNHLY and CDR2 as FYNNEI. The CDR3 consists of 14 residues. CDR3 amino acids: CASSDRETPDTQYF. CDR3 bases: TGTGCCAGCAGTGATAGGGAGACCCCGGATACGCAGTATTTT.

This clone came up once. The same CDR3 can be traced to other DNA sequences in this sample. The chain is built from TRBV14 and TRBJ1-1; 8 bases are shared with TRBD1. Germline CDR1 SGHDN, CDR2 FVKESK. The CDR3 spans 16 residues. The V segment lost 3 bases and the J segment 1 base; nucleotides outside the gene matches: 7. The CDR3 sequence: CASSQDLGQGNTEAFF. The CDR3 nucleotides read TGTGCCAGCAGCCAGGACCTCGGACAGGGGAACACTGAAGCTTTCTTT.

In nucleotides, the CDR3 is TGTGCCAGCAGCTTAGAGGGACAGCTCAATCAGCCCCAGCATTTT. It specifies CASSLEGQLNQPQHF. The chain links TRBV7-9 to TRBJ1-5, with 7 nucleotides matching TRBD1. Losses at the gene ends were 1 base for V and 3 bases for J; bases not matched to a gene: 3. The CDR3 covers 15 residues. Germline V gives CDR1 SEHNR, CDR2 FQNEAQ (reference sequence). Combining the CDR3 with reference TRBV7-9 and TRBJ1-5 gives the whole variable domain DTGVSQNPRHKITKRGQNVTFRCDPISEHNRLYWYRQTLGQGPEFLTYFQNEAQLEKSRLLSDRFSAERPKGSFSTLEIQRTEQGDSAMYLCASSLEGQLNQPQHFGDGTRLSIL.

V usage is TRBV30 and J usage is TRBJ1-1; maybe TRBD1 (6 bases). Germline V gene data show CDR1 as GTSNPN and CDR2 as SVGIG (reference sequence). The germline V and J ends were trimmed by 5 bases and 2 bases, with 9 bases remaining between them. This CDR3 spans 12 amino acids. The CDR3 spells CAWFRGNTEAFF. CDR3 sequence (DNA): TGTGCCTGGTTCAGGGGAAACACTGAAGCTTTCTTT.

The J gene is TRBJ2-3, the V gene TRBV18, with no clear D. The CDR3 is 14 residues long. V dropped 4 bases and J dropped 1 base, with 9 bases sitting between them. CDR1 is KGHSH and CDR2 is LQKENI in the germline V gene. CDR3 sequence: CASSLSRGTDTQYF. Here the CDR3 DNA reads TGTGCCAGCTCACTCTCCCGAGGCACAGATACGCAGTATTTT.

This sequence joins TRBV6-5 and TRBJ2-7; TRBD2 aligns across 10 bases. This CDR3 spans 15 amino acids. The V gene end was trimmed by 2 bases and the J gene end by 5 bases; junction bases not matched to a gene: 6. Germline V gene lookup returns CDR1 MNHEY and CDR2 SVGAGI. The DNA of the CDR3 is TGTGCCAGCAGTTACAGCCTAGCGGGAGCCAACGAGCAGTACTTC. Amino acid sequence: CASSYSLAGANEQYF.

Remarks on this clone: At the DNA level, this CDR3 is encoded by other sequences in the same sample as well. The chain has TRBV7-9 and TRBJ1-2, with D unresolved. Trimming left V 3 bases short and J 5 bases short, with 10 bases between. Germline CDR1 and CDR2: SEHNR and FQNEAQ (reference sequence). The CDR3 has 13 residues. This CDR3 reads CASSFGQNYGYTF. The DNA of the CDR3 is TGTGCCAGCAGCTTTGGTCAGAATTATGGCTACACCTTC. Looking up the rest from reference TRBV7-9 and TRBJ1-2 gives the full variable domain: DTGVSQNPRHKITKRGQNVTFRCDPISEHNRLYWYRQTLGQGPEFLTYFQNEAQLEKSRLLSDRFSAERPKGSFSTLEIQRTEQGDSAMYLCASSFGQNYGYTFGSGTRLTVV.

This chain joins TRBV6-5 and TRBJ2-7, with D perhaps TRBD1 (5 bases). CDR3 length: 11 residues. V was shortened by 4 bases and J by 7 bases, with 8 bases between the two germline ends. The germline V gene encodes CDR1 MNHEY and CDR2 SVGAGI. CDR3 sequence reads: CASSSRVEQYF. The CDR3 DNA reads as TGTGCCAGCAGTTCCAGGGTAGAGCAGTACTTC.

This clone was observed a few times. The chain has TRBV4-1 and TRBJ1-1, with unresolved D. V was clipped by 0 bases and J by 0 bases, with 5 bases between them. Germline lookup yields CDR1 MGHRA and CDR2 YSYEKL. CDR3 length: 14 residues. DNA for the CDR3: TGCGCCAGCAGCCAAGAAACAGTGAACACTGAAGCTTTCTTT. Translation gives CASSQETVNTEAFF.

The rearrangement uses TRBV28 and TRBJ2-1; 8 bases are shared with TRBD2. The V and J ends lost 8 bases and 2 bases, in that order; junction bases with no gene match: 8. Germline CDR1 and CDR2: MDHEN and SYDVKM. The CDR3 is made up of 15 amino acids. The CDR3 bases are TGTGCCAGCGAACAAAGCGGGAGACCCTACAATGAGCAGTTCTTC. Its protein product is CASEQSGRPYNEQFF. Variable domain in full (rest from reference TRBV28 and TRBJ2-1): DVKVTQSSRYLVKRTGEKVFLECVQDMDHENMFWYRQDPGLGLRLIYFSYDVKMKEKGDIPEGYSVSREKKERFSLILESASTNQTSMYLCASEQSGRPYNEQFFGPGTRLTVL.

This clone has just a few counts. This chain connects TRBV30 to TRBJ2-7, with D possibly TRBD2 on 5 matching bases. CDR3 length equals 12 residues. Germline CDR1 GTSNPN, CDR2 SVGIG (reference sequence). V shed 0 bases and J shed 4 bases, with 7 bases lying between them. In DNA, the CDR3 is TGTGCCTGGAGTGTGCGGGTTTACGAGCAGTACTTC. Encoded protein: CAWSVRVYEQYF.

The sample holds a few counts of this clone. V usage is TRBV6-1 and J usage is TRBJ2-1; D gene unclear. The V gene lost 1 base and the J gene lost 0 bases, with 7 bases spanning the gap. From germline, CDR1 is MNHNS and CDR2 SASEGT. CDR3 length: 15 amino acids. The CDR3 loop reads CASSEVLSSYNEQFF. Written as DNA, the CDR3 is TGTGCCAGCAGTGAAGTTCTGAGCTCCTACAATGAGCAGTTCTTC.

The chain has TRBV29-1 and TRBJ2-5; TRBD2 might be the D (7 bases). CDR3 length: 15 residues. Germline-derived CDR1 and CDR2 are SQVTM and ANQGSEA. Trimming left V 2 bases short and J 9 bases short, with 22 bases between. The CDR3 reads CSVEFGGGLLGAQYF. The CDR3 DNA is TGCAGCGTTGAATTTGGCGGGGGCCTCCTCGGGGCCCAGTACTTC.

This clone has only a few counts. J is TRBJ2-1 and V is TRBV5-4, with D maybe TRBD2 (7 bases). The germline gives CDR1 SGHNT, CDR2 YYREEE (reference sequence). The CDR3 has 15 residues. Trimming removed 3 bases from V and 0 bases from J, with 10 bases in between. The chain's CDR3 is CASSWEGHSYNEQFF. The CDR3 region has the DNA TGTGCCAGCAGCTGGGAGGGACACTCCTACAATGAGCAGTTCTTC.

This sequence joins TRBV10-3 and TRBJ2-1; 13 bases are a match to TRBD2. This CDR3 is built from 14 residues. The germline V gene encodes CDR1 ENHRY and CDR2 SYGVKD. J gave up 7 bases and V 8 bases, and 5 bases lay outside the gene matches. The chain's CDR3 is CAIRGTSGNNEQFF. In DNA form, the CDR3 reads TGTGCCATCCGAGGGACTAGCGGGAATAATGAGCAGTTCTTC.

This clone turned up a few times. The rearrangement links TRBV7-9 to TRBJ1-1; D remains unclear. This CDR3 contains 13 residues. Between the trimmed V and J ends, which lost 3 bases and 1 base, there was a span of 6 bases. Germline CDR1 and CDR2: SEHNR and FQNEAQ (reference sequence). The CDR3 spells CASSFLSNTEAFF. CDR3 nucleotide sequence: TGTGCCAGCAGCTTCCTATCGAACACTGAAGCTTTCTTT.

The gene calls are TRBV4-2 and TRBJ2-7, with TRBD2 as a possible D gene (6 bases). Germline V gene lookup returns CDR1 LGHNA and CDR2 YNFKEQ. This CDR3 is built from 14 residues. Trimming left V 8 bases short and J 0 bases short, with 14 bases between. The CDR3 bases are TGTGCCAGCGGCAGCCTGACTAGCTCCTACGAGCAGTACTTC. This translates into CASGSLTSSYEQYF.

The rearrangement links TRBV2 to TRBJ1-2; 7 positions match TRBD1. The CDR3 consists of 14 residues. CDR1 and CDR2 from the germline V gene are SNHLY and FYNNEI. The ends lost 5 bases at V and 5 bases at J; junction bases unmatched: 8. The CDR3 protein is CASSPPGQLYGYTF. The CDR3 DNA is TGTGCCAGCAGTCCCCCGGGACAGTTATATGGCTACACCTTC.

The CDR3 reads CASSLTGEDTQYF. In DNA, the CDR3 is TGTGCCAGCAGCCTGACAGGGGAAGATACGCAGTATTTT. The V gene is TRBV5-4, the J gene TRBJ2-3; 8 nucleotides align to TRBD1. The CDR3 runs 13 residues. The ends lost 4 bases at V and 5 bases at J; junction bases unmatched: 3. CDR1 is SGHNT, CDR2 YYREEE, per germline (reference sequence).

The V gene is TRBV19, the J gene TRBJ2-7, with D possibly matching TRBD1 (5 bases). Germline values: CDR1 LNHDA, CDR2 SQIVND (reference sequence). V lost 2 bases, J lost 6 bases, and 5 bases lay in between. CDR3 length: 11 amino acids. Here the CDR3 reads CASSIQGEQYF. CDR3 nucleotides: TGTGCCAGTAGTATACAGGGCGAGCAGTACTTC.